The sample holds many counts of the clone carrying this TCR beta chain. The antigen remains unidentified. 5'RACE with constant-segment primers yielded barcoded, UMI-tagged TCR alpha and TCR beta cDNA libraries. TCRdb ran MiXCR on the 5' RACE reads and lists one entry per CDR3 protein. The top ten clones hold 2% to 2.5% of a sample with about 150,000 distinct CDR3 sequences, 6% to 7% of them seen once. The data were taken from a study of T-cell memory formation after mild COVID-19. For the study at large: Clusters of TCRs were largely donor specific.

Trimming took off 7 bases at V and 1 base at J, with 14 bases between the two ends. Germline values: CDR1 SGHVS, CDR2 FQNEAQ. CDR3 length equals 16 residues. Study conclusions and caveats: The CD4+ clones that contracted clustered mainly within CM and EM, and the CD8+ clones concentrated in EMRA.

The rearrangement uses TRBV7-8 and TRBJ1-6; weak D call: TRBD1 (5 bases). The sample comprised PBMCs or a T cell subset sorted from them (not recorded which). The sequence was obtained from an adult woman who had mild COVID-19 (a few samples of this study predate the infection). Cell type and time point are not known. The CDR3 sequence is CASTPLGGSYNSPLHF. CDR3 sequence (DNA): TGTGCCAGCACTCCCCTCGGGGGATCCTATAATTCACCCCTCCACTTT.